This T cell receptor beta chain was observed in a study of identical twins. Study-level findings and limits: Findings came from cross-sectional statistics, without long-term follow-up of donors.

Looked up from germline, CDR1 is DFQATT and CDR2 is SNEGSKA (reference sequence). This CDR3 spans 15 amino acids. V gave up 6 bases and J gave up 6 bases, with 21 bases separating them. Only a few counts were recorded for this clonotype. Its antigen is as yet unknown. TCRdb re-called the 5' RACE reads with MiXCR, one entry per CDR3 protein. Of fewer than 500,000 distinct CDR3 sequences in the sample, 24% were seen once. These data were also reused for a study on T cells expressing NK-cell markers. That work states: The sequencing cohort of eight donors included seven HCMV-seropositive individuals and one seronegative individual. Only alpha-beta TCR T cells were sorted in several experiments, using an anti-gamma-delta TCR antibody. Dominant NKG2C+ clonotypes made up roughly 1.0-7.5% of CD8+ T cells in six donors.

The clonotype originates from a woman aged 18-29 years in good health. The chain recombines TRBV20-1 with TRBJ2-4, with TRBD1 as a possible D gene (6 bases). Sequenced input: CD4+ T cells sorted from blood. DNA of the CDR3: TGCAGTGCCGTGACAGGTCAACGGGGTCGAAACATTCAGTACTTC. This translates into CSAVTGQRGRNIQYF.